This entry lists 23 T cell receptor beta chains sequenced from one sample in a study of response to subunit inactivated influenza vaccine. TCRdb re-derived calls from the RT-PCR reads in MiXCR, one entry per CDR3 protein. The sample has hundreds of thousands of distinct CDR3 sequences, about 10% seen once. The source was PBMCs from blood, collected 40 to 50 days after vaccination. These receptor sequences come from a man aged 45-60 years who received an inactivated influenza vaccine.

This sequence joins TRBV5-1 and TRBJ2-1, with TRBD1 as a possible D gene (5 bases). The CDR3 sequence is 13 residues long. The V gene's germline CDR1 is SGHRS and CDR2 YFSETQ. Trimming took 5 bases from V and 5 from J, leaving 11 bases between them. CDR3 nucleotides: TGCGCCAGCAGTTCGGACATTCACAATGAGCAGTTCTTC. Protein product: CASSSDIHNEQFF.

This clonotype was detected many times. CDR3 in amino acids: CSAGRNTGELFF. The CDR3 bases are TGCAGTGCCGGAAGGAACACCGGGGAGCTGTTTTTT. The V and J genes are TRBV20-1 and TRBJ2-2; no reliable D call. Germline values: CDR1 DFQATT, CDR2 SNEGSKA (reference sequence). The CDR3 extends over 12 amino acids. The V end was cut by 6 bases, the J end by 1 base, with 6 bases between.

DNA for the CDR3: TGTGCCAGCAGCTTAGAGTTAGGCCCTCCGGACACCGGGGAGCTGTTTTTT. This translates into CASSLELGPPDTGELFF. The V call is TRBV11-2, the J call TRBJ2-2; D unresolved. CDR1 and CDR2 from the germline V gene are SGHAT and FQNNGV. Trimming cost V 0 bases and J 3 bases, with 14 bases left between them. The CDR3 spans 17 residues.

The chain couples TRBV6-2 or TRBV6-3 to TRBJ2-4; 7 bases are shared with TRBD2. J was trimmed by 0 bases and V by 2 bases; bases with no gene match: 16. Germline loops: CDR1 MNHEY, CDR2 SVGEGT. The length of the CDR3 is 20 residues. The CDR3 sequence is CASSYPRLASGRIAKNIQYF. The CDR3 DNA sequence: TGTGCCAGCAGTTACCCCCGACTAGCTTCCGGAAGGATAGCCAAAAACATTCAGTACTTC.

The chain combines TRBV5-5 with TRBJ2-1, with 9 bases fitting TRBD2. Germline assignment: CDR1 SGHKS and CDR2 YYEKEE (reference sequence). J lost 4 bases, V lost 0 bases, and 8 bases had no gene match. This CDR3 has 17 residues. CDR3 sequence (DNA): TGTGCCAGCAGCTTGGTAGGGTGGACTAGCGATTACAATGAGCAGTTCTTC. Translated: CASSLVGWTSDYNEQFF.

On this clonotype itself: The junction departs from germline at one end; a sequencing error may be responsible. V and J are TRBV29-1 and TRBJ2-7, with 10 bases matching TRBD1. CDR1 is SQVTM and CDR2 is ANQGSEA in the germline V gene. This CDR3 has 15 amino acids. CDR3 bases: TGCAGCGTTGGTGTCCGGGACAGGGGAACCTACGAGCTGTACTTC. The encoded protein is CSVGVRDRGTYELYF.

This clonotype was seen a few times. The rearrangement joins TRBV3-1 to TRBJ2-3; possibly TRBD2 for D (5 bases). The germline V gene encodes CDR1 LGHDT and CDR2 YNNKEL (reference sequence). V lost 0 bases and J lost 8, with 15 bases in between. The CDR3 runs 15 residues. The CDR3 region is CASSQEAARLGTQYF. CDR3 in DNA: TGTGCCAGCAGCCAAGAAGCGGCTCGTCTCGGTACGCAGTATTTT.

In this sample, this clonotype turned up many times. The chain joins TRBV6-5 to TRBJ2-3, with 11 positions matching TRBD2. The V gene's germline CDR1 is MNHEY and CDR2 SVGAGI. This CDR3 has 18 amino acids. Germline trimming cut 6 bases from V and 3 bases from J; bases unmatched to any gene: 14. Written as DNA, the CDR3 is TGTGCCAGCAGCTATTATGTAACCGGGACTAGCGGTACAGATACGCAGTATTTT. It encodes CASSYYVTGTSGTDTQYF.

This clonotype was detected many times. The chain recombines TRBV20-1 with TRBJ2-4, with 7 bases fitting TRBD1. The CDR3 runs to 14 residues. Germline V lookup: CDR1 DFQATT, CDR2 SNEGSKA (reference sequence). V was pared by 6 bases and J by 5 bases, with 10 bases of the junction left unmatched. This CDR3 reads CSAPPRTGQNIQYF. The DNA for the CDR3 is TGCAGTGCCCCCCCGAGGACAGGCCAAAACATTCAGTACTTC.

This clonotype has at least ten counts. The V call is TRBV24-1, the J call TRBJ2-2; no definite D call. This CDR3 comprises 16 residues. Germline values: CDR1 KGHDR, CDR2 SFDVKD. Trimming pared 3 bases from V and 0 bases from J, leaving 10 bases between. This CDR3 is CATSDTRAPNTGELFF. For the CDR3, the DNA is TGTGCCACCAGTGATACAAGAGCCCCGAACACCGGGGAGCTGTTTTTT.

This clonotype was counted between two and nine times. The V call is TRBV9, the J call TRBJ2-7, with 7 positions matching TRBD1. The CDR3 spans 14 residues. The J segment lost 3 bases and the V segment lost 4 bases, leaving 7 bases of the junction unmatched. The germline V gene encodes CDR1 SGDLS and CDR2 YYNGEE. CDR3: CASSPGQDFYEQYF. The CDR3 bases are TGTGCCAGCAGCCCTGGACAGGATTTCTACGAGCAGTACTTC. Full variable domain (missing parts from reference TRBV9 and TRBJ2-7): DSGVTQTPKHLITATGQRVTLRCSPRSGDLSVYWYQQSLDQGLQFLIQYYNGEERAKGNILERFSAQQFPDLHSELNLSSLELGDSALYFCASSPGQDFYEQYFGPGTRLTVT.

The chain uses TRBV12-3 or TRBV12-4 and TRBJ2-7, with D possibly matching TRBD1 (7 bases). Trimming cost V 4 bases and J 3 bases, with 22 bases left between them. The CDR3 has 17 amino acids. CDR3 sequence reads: CASSSNPSTGTHYEQYF. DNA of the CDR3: TGTGCCAGCAGTTCCAACCCGTCGACAGGGACTCACTACGAGCAGTACTTC.

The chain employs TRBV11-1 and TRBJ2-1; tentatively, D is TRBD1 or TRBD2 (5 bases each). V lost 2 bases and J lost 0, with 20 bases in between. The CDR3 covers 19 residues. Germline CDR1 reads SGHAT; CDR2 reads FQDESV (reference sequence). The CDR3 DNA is TGTGCCAGCAGCTTAACGTCTTTTGGGGACCCCGGCTCCTACAATGAGCAGTTCTTC. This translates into CASSLTSFGDPGSYNEQFF.

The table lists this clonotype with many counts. CDR3 residues: CSVTGTSGSDTQYF. DNA for the CDR3: TGCAGCGTCACCGGGACTAGCGGGTCAGATACGCAGTATTTT. This chain links TRBV29-1 with TRBJ2-3; TRBD2 agrees at 12 bases. V was clipped by 6 bases and J by 4 bases; unmatched bases: 5. Looked up from germline, CDR1 is SQVTM and CDR2 is ANQGSEA. CDR3 length equals 14 residues.

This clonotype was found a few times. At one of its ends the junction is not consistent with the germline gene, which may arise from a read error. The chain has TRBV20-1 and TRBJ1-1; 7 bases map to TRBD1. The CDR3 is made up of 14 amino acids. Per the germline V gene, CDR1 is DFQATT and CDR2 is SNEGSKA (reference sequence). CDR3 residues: CSARDRDRGTEAFF. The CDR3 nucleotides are TGCAGTGCCAGAGACAGGGATCGCGGCACTGAAGCTTTCTTT.

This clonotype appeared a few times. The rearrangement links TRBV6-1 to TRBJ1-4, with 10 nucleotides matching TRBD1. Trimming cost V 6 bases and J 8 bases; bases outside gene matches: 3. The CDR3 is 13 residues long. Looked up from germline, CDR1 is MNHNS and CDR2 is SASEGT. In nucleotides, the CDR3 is TGTGCCAGCAGATGGGACAGGGGCGAAAAACTGTTTTTT. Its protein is CASRWDRGEKLFF.

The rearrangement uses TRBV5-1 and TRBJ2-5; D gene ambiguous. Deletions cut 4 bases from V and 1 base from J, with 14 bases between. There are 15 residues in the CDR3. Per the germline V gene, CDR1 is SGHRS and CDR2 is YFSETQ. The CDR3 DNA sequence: TGCGCCAGCAGCCCCTCTCAGCCTTCCCAAGAGACCCAGTACTTC. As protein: CASSPSQPSQETQYF. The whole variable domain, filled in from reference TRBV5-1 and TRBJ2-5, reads KAGVTQTPRYLIKTRGQQVTLSCSPISGHRSVSWYQQTPGQGLQFLFEYFSETQRNKGNFPGRFSGRQFSNSRSEMNVSTLELGDSALYLCASSPSQPSQETQYFGPGTRLLVL.

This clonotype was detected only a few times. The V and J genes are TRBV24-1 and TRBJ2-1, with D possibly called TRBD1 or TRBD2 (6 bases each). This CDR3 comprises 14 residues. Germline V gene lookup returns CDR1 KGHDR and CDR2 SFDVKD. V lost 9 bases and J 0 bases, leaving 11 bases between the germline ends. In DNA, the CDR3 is TGTGCCACCGCGGGACAAAGCTCCTACAATGAGCAGTTCTTC. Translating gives CATAGQSSYNEQFF.

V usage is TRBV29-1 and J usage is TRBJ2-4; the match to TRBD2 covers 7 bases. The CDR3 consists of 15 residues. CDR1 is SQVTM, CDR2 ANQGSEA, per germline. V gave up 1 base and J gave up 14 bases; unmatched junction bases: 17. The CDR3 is CSVEGLADHNAGEYF. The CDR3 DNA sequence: TGCAGCGTTGAAGGCCTAGCGGACCACAACGCGGGGGAGTACTTC.

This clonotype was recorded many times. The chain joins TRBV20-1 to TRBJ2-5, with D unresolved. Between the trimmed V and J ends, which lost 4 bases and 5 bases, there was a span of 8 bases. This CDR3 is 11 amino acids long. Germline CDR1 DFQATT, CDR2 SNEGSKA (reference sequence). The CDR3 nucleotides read TGCAGTGCTACATTGAGGGAGACCCAGTACTTC. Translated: CSATLRETQYF.

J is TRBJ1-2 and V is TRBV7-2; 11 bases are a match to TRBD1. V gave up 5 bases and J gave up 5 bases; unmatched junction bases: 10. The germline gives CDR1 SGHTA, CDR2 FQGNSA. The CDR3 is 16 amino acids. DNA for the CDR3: TGTGCCAGCAGCCCCGGACAGGGGGCTTATGTTTATGGCTACACCTTC. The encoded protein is CASSPGQGAYVYGYTF.

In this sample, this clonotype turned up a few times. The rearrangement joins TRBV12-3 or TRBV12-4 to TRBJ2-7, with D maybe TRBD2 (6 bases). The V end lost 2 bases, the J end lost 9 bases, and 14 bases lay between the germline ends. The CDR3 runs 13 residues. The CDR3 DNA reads TGTGCCAGCAGTTTAAGCCACCGAGCGGGGCAGTACTTC. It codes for CASSLSHRAGQYF.

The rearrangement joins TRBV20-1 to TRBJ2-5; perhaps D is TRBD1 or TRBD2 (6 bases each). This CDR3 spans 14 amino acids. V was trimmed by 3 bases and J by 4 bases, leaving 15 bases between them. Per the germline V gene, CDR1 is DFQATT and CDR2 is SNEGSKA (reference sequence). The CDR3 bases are TGCAGTGCTAGGAGGGGGGCTGGGGTAGAGACCCAGTACTTC. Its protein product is CSARRGAGVETQYF.